One sample yielded the 9 T cell receptor beta chains listed below, sequenced in a study of blood T cells in healthy people across ages. PCR was performed a second time for about 7 to 12 cycles using a sample-barcoded 5' primer and a J-beta primer mix. TCRdb reprocessed the 5' RACE reads via MiXCR and lists one record per CDR3 protein. The sample shows about 1.4 million distinct CDR3 sequences, approximately 60% of them seen only once. The sequenced sample was blood. These receptors all stem from a man between 18 and 35 years old in good health.

This clonotype was seen only a few times. The chain joins TRBV10-3 to TRBJ2-7; 7 nucleotides agree with TRBD1. The junction had 6 bases not matched to a gene; V was cut back by 7 bases and J by 3 bases. Germline lookup yields CDR1 ENHRY and CDR2 SYGVKD. The CDR3 is 13 amino acids. In DNA, the CDR3 is TGTGCCATCACCGAGGACAGGAGCTACGAGCAGTACTTC. Residues: CAITEDRSYEQYF.

V usage is TRBV6-5 and J usage is TRBJ2-1; D ambiguous. The closer fit of TRBJ2-7 to the DNA end suggests the J call may be wrong. The CDR3 runs 13 residues. CDR1 is MNHEY and CDR2 is SVGAGI in the germline V gene. The CDR3 nucleotides are TGTGCCAGCAGGAAAGACCAATACAATGAGCAGTACTTC. Protein sequence: CASRKDQYNEQYF.

The V gene is TRBV7-6, the J gene TRBJ2-7; 8 bases align to TRBD2. Germline CDR1 and CDR2: SGHVS and FNYEAQ. The V and J ends lost 6 bases and 3 bases, in that order; junction bases with no gene match: 4. CDR3 length: 13 residues. The CDR3 DNA is TGTGCCAGCAGTCGCCGGGGGGGCTACGAGCAGTACTTC. Residues: CASSRRGGYEQYF.

This chain joins TRBV20-1 and TRBJ2-1; D possibly corresponds to TRBD2 (5 bases). CDR3 length: 15 residues. Germline V gene sequence: CDR1 DFQATT, CDR2 SNEGSKA (reference sequence). Between the trimmed V and J ends, which lost 0 bases and 7 bases, there was a span of 16 bases. In nucleotides, the CDR3 is TGCAGTGCTAGAGATCGCATCAGGCCGGGAAATGAGCAGTTCTTC. Translating it yields CSARDRIRPGNEQFF.

This chain connects TRBV21-1 to TRBJ2-7; TRBD2 is taken as the D call from the table, unchecked against the DNA. TRBV21-1 is tagged as a pseudogene. This CDR3 is 14 amino acids long. The CDR3 loop is CREGDLLELREQYF. CDR3 sequence (DNA): TGTCGGGAGGGAGACCTTCTGGAGCTCCGAGAGCAGTACTTC.

This rearrangement joins TRBV28 to TRBJ2-3; D is ambiguous. Trimming removed 3 bases at V and 4 bases at J, with 11 bases between. Germline V gene data show CDR1 as MDHEN and CDR2 as SYDVKM. The CDR3 has 14 residues. The CDR3, as DNA: TGTGCCAGCAGTTTGCTGGGCCGGCCAGATACGCAGTATTTT. This codes for CASSLLGRPDTQYF. Full variable domain (remainder filled in from reference TRBV28 and TRBJ2-3): DVKVTQSSRYLVKRTGEKVFLECVQDMDHENMFWYRQDPGLGLRLIYFSYDVKMKEKGDIPEGYSVSREKKERFSLILESASTNQTSMYLCASSLLGRPDTQYFGPGTRLTVL.

The genes are TRBV27 and TRBJ2-7; D gene uncertain. Trimming removed 6 bases at V and 3 bases at J, with 15 bases between. Germline V gene sequence: CDR1 MNHEY, CDR2 SMNVEV (reference sequence). This CDR3 region has 14 residues. CDR3 sequence: CASSPMGNLYEQYF. DNA of the CDR3: TGTGCCAGCAGCCCCATGGGGAACCTCTACGAGCAGTACTTC.

CDR3 bases: TGTGCCGGAGGGGCGGGGGAGTACACTGAAGCTTTCTTT. It is translated as CAGGAGEYTEAFF. V is TRBV28 and J is TRBJ1-1; a possible D gene is TRBD1 (5 bases). Trimming shortened V by 11 bases and J by 3 bases, and 16 bases separated the two germline ends. In germline, CDR1 is MDHEN, CDR2 SYDVKM. The CDR3 has 13 amino acids.

The chain employs TRBV12-3 or TRBV12-4 and TRBJ1-3; 7 nucleotides agree with TRBD1. Trimming took 1 base from V and 14 from J; bases not matched to a gene: 5. The CDR3 extends over 12 amino acids. The CDR3: CASSLGDRLLYF. CDR3 coding DNA: TGTGCCAGCAGTTTAGGGGACAGACTCCTATATTTT.